This TCR beta chain derives from a study of T cell responses to AZD1222 COVID-19 vaccine (dated by TCRdb to the early 2020s). Background on the whole study: AZD1222 recipients with second doses at about 4 weeks or about 12 weeks were pooled, because spike-specific TCR depth and breadth did not differ between schedules. TCR sequencing was performed for about 240 trial participants, of whom some 200 were given two doses of AZD1222 and around 25 were given two doses of MenACWY control vaccine. Trial participants were enrolled by age into subgroups of 18-55, 56-69 and 70-plus years, and about 150, 27 and 61 TCR-sequenced participants, respectively, were included in these subgroups.

The CDR3 regions of human TCRbeta chains were analyzed by immunosequencing. In the original analysis: TCRs in the repertoires were compared against a reference library of SARS-CoV-2-specific TCRs that had been generated with the MIRA antigen-specificity platform. Breadth was defined as the fraction of unique TCRs that were SARS-CoV-2-associated. Depth was defined as the fraction of total T cells that were SARS-CoV-2-associated. Using the MIRA data, each spike-specific TCR was mapped to the spike region that the TCR reacts to and placed in a CD4 or CD8 class. Log10-transformed breadth and depth values were compared by one-way ANOVA with Sidak's multiple comparisons tests. In its TCRdb copy, this immuneACCESS table keeps in-frame sequences only and misses some clones. Where compared with another copy, unresolved V genes explain less than half of these, and the others have no known cause. Clone size and V and J calls were adopted from that table, with D and trimming inferred from the DNA. The sample table lists approximately 140,000 clones, less than 95% of them with a count of one. Clones ranked in the top ten supply approximately 2.6% of the sample.

This sample's time point label indicates: baseline before first vaccination. Vaccinee samples were obtained from the UK trials COV001 and COV002, which included a single-blind randomized controlled phase 2/3 trial of AZD1222 (ChAdOx1 nCoV-19) in healthy adults. For TCRbeta chain sequencing, PBMC samples from trial participants were taken at day 0 and at day 28 after the second dose. On this clone itself: Its antigen target is currently unknown. The record has no base qualities; no much larger clone is one base away.

Broad study findings and their caveats: The vaccine-associated CD4 TCRs covered the entire spike protein, and the dominant responses fell in regions 160-218 and 743-854. Participants were mostly white British, with more females than males. The authors suggested clonal diversity may have been underestimated. Only six or seven AZD1222 recipients were SARS-CoV-2 seropositive at baseline, limiting conclusions about previously exposed vaccinees. Because no samples from the day 14 peak response were available, repertoires could be characterized only after the peak T cell response. Spike-specific TCR breadth and depth rose significantly after two AZD1222 doses compared with day 0 and with MenACWY recipients. Reportedly, close to half of the unique spike-specific TCRs recognized epitopes lying outside the regions that are mutated in the B.1.351 and B.1.1.7 variants. The 56-69-year group was small, and its depth increase did not reach significance, likely because of low power.

Reading from cysteine to phenylalanine, the CDR3 counts 14 amino acids. The entry retains the CDR3 DNA only, 42 bases that are in frame from base 1. The germline ends are 13 bases apart after V is trimmed by 0 bases and J by 8 bases. Per the germline V gene, MNHEY is the CDR1 and SVGAGI is the CDR2. The TCR was taken from an adult in good health. This receptor chain uses TRBV6-5 and TRBJ1-1; no D gene can be assigned with confidence. Sample: peripheral blood, taken on day 0 of AZD1222 vaccination. The nucleotides are TGTGCCAGCAGTTACTCGACGGGCGCTCGGGAAGCTTTCTTT. The encoded protein is CASSYSTGAREAFF.